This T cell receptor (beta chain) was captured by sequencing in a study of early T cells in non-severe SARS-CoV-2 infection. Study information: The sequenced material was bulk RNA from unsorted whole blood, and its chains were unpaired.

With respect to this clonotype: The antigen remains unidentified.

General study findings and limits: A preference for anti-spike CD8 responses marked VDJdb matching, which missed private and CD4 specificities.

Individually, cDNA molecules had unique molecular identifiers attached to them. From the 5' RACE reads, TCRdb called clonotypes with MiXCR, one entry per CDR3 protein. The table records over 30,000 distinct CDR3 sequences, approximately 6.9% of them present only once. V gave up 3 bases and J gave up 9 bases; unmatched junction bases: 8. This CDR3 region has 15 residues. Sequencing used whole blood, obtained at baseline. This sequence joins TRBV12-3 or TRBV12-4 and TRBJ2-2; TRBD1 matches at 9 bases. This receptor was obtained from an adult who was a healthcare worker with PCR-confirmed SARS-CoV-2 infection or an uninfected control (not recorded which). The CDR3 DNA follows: TGTGCCAGCAGTTTGCCCGGGACAGGGCTTAGGGAGCTGTTTTTT. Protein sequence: CASSLPGTGLRELFF.